In this sample, the clone carrying this T cell receptor beta chain turned up a few times. This specimen belongs to a study of cytomegalovirus exposure and HLA in healthy donors. The PCR had 60 Vbeta and 13 Jbeta primers. Clones were sequenced by immunoSEQ multiplex PCR, and TCRdb holds only the in-frame ones, with some missing. Among around 160,000 clones, more than 65% were seen once, and the ten largest hold less than 10%. This TCR came from a young man in good health and CMV-seropositive. Sequencing was performed on PBMCs.

The CDR3, as DNA: TGTGCCAGCAGGCCGGGACAGAGAAATGAAAAACTGTTTTTT. Residues: CASRPGQRNEKLFF. The chain links TRBV6-6 to TRBJ1-4; 7 nucleotides line up with TRBD1. The CDR3 is made up of 14 amino acids. Losses at the gene ends were 6 bases for V and 5 bases for J; bases not matched to a gene: 6. Germline loops: CDR1 MNHNY, CDR2 SVGAGI (reference sequence).